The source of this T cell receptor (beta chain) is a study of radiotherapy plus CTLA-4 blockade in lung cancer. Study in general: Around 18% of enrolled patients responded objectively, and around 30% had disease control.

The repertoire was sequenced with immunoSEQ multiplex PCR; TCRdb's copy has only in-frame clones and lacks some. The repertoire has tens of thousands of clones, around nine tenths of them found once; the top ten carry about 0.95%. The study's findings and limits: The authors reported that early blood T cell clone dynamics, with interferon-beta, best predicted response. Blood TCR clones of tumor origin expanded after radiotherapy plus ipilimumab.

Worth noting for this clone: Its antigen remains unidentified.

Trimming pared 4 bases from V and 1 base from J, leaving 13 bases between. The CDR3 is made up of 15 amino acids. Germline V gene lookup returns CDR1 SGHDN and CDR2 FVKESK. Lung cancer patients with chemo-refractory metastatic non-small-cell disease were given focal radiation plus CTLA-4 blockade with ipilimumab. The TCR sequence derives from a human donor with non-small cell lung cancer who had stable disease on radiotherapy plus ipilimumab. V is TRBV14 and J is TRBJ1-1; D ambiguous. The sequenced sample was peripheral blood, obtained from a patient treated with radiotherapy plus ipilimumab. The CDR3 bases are TGTGCCAGCAGCCCGTTCGGACGACCGAACACTGAAGCTTTCTTT. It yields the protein CASSPFGRPNTEAFF.